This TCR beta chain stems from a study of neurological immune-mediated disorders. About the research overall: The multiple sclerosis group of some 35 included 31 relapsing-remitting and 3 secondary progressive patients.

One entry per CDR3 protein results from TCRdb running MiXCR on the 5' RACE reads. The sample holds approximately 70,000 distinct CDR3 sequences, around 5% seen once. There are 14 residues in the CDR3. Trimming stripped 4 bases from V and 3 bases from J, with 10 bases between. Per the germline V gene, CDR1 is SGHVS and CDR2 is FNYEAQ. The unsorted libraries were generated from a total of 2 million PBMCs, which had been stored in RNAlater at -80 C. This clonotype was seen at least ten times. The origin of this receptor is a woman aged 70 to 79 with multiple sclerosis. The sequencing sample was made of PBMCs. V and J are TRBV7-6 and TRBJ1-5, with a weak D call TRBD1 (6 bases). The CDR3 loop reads CASSYGGPNQPQHF. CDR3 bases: TGTGCCAGCAGCTACGGGGGCCCCAATCAGCCCCAGCATTTT.